This T cell receptor beta chain was captured by sequencing in a study of T-cell reconstitution after alpha-beta-depleted transplantation in children. This sample's TCRbeta library carried unique molecular identifier barcodes. TCRdb fed the PCR reads into MiXCR, producing one record per CDR3 protein. The sample lists roughly 500,000 distinct CDR3 sequences; less than 35% were seen once. CDR1 is SEHNR and CDR2 is FQNEAQ in the germline V gene (reference sequence). V gave up 6 bases and J gave up 4 bases, with 15 bases separating them. The CDR3 runs 14 residues. The V gene is TRBV7-9, the J gene TRBJ1-1, with a tentative D call TRBD1 (5 bases). The sequencing here drew on PBMCs from the stem cell graft donor, taken from the stem cell graft. The TCR sequence derives from a human donor who donated a stem cell graft to a child with aplastic anemia. In DNA, the CDR3 is TGTGCCAGCAGTCAGGGTAGTGGGAGCACTGAAGCTTTCTTT. It is translated as CASSQGSGSTEAFF.